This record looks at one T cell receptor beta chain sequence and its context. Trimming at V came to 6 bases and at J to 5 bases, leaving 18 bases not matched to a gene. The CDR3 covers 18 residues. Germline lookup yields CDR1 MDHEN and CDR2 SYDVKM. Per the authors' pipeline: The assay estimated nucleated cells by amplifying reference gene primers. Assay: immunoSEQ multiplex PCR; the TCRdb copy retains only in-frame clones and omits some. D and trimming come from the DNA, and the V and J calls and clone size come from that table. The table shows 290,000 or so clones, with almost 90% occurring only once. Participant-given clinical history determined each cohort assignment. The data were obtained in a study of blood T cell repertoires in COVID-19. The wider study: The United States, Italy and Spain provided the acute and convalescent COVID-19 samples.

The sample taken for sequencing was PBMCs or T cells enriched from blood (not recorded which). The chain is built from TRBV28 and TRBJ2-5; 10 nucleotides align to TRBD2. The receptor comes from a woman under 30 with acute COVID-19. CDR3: CASSPPPMASGGRETQYF. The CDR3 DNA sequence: TGTGCCAGCAGCCCCCCCCCTATGGCTAGCGGGGGTCGGGAGACCCAGTACTTC.